These T cell receptor beta chains were read from a single sample in a study of tumor-infiltrating lymphocytes in primary liver carcinoma. TCRdb re-called the multiplex PCR reads through MiXCR, storing one row per CDR3 protein. The data contain approximately 20,000 distinct CDR3 sequences, 75% to 80% of them seen just once; the ten biggest clones take up roughly 43%. Sequencing used liver tumor tissue from sampling region 1. Receptor source: a woman in her 30s with primary liver carcinoma and hepatitis B virus infection. CDR3s include the opening cysteine and the closing phenylalanine or tryptophan. Fields, in order: V gene, J gene, D gene, clone size, CDR3 protein, CDR3 DNA. D genes are given only for firm matches. Clone size is given for some rows only: seen once, a few or many times, or a class if the clone is expanded.

>TRBV11-2|TRBJ2-7|NA|few
CISNIAGNYEQYF
TGTATCAGCAATATTGCGGGGAACTACGAGCAGTACTTC
>TRBV13|TRBJ1-1|NA|NA
CASNLGGFGIVDTEAFF
TGTGCCAGCAACTTAGGAGGGTTTGGTATTGTGGACACTGAAGCTTTCTTT
>TRBV2|TRBJ2-5|TRBD2|NA
CTSGEAERTSGKETQYF
TGTACCAGCGGTGAAGCGGAGCGGACTAGCGGAAAAGAGACCCAGTACTTC
>TRBV4-3|TRBJ2-1|NA|NA
CASRQDALSSYNEQFF
TGCGCCAGTAGACAAGATGCCTTAAGCTCCTACAATGAACAGTTCTTC
>TRBV11-3|TRBJ1-6|NA|NA
CTGSFKWIYNSPLHF
TGTACCGGCAGCTTTAAGTGGATCTATAATTCACCCCTCCACTTT
>TRBV28|TRBJ1-3|NA|NA
CASSFKAAGDTIYF
TGTGCCAGCAGTTTTAAGGCGGCGGGAGACACCATATATTTT
>TRBV11-3|TRBJ1-1|NA|NA
CANSLETLGTEAFF
TGTGCCAACAGCTTAGAAACATTGGGCACTGAAGCCTTCTTT
>TRBV14|TRBJ2-7|NA|NA
CANSKAAGTGYEQYF
TGTGCCAACAGCAAGGCGGCGGGGACTGGCTACGAGCAGTACTTC
>TRBV29-1|TRBJ2-1|NA|NA
CSVGNNEQFF
TGCAGCGTTGGAAACAATGAGCAGTTCTTC
>TRBV11-2|TRBJ1-2|TRBD1|NA
CASRPRWDRRNNYGYTF
TGTGCCAGCAGACCAAGGTGGGACAGACGCAATAACTATGGCTACACCTTC
>TRBV11-3|TRBJ2-2|NA|NA
CASNRREGAPRELFF
TGCGCCAGCAACCGTCGGGAGGGGGCCCCCAGGGAGCTATTTTTT
>TRBV2|TRBJ2-6|NA|NA
CASSEVRGGANVLTF
TGTGCCAGCAGTGAAGTACGGGGTGGGGCCAACGTCCTGACATTC
>TRBV4-2|TRBJ2-7|NA|NA
CASSQYMAYEQYF
TGTGCCAGCAGCCAGTACATGGCGTACGAGCAGTACTTC
>TRBV4-2|TRBJ2-1|NA|NA
CASSRAGLSYNEQFF
TGTGCCAGCAGCCGAGCCGGGCTCTCCTACAATGAGCAGTTCTTC
>TRBV7-8|TRBJ2-7|NA|few
CSSSATPGVPEQYF
TGTTCCAGCAGCGCAACGCCAGGGGTCCCCGAGCAGTACTTC
>TRBV6-1|TRBJ2-2|NA|NA
CASSETLHGGATNTGELFF
TGTGCCAGTAGTGAAACCCTTCACGGGGGCGCCACGAACACCGGGGAGCTGTTTTTT
>TRBV11-3|TRBJ2-7|NA|once
CDSSFGTGTTYEQQF
NA
>TRBV5-4|TRBJ1-4|TRBD1|NA
CASSFNRGLKEKLFF
TGTGCCAGCAGCTTCAACAGGGGACTTAAAGAAAAACTATTTTTT
>TRBV14|TRBJ1-2|NA|NA
CASSQEDSFYGYTF
TGCGCCAGCAGCCAAGAGGACAGCTTCTATGGCTACACCTTC
>TRBV11-2|TRBJ2-3|TRBD2|NA
CATSVGLLGFVDTQYF
TGTGCCACCAGCGTGGGACTACTGGGTTTTGTTGATACGCAGTATTTT
>TRBV5-5|TRBJ2-3|NA|NA
CASSFVADGGTDMQYF
TGTGCCAGCAGCTTTGTCGCGGATGGGGGCACAGATATGCAGTATTTT
>TRBV7-8|TRBJ2-7|NA|NA
CASNAMPGVPEQYF
TGTGCCAGCAACGCGATGCCAGGGGTCCCCGAGCAGTACTTC
>TRBV11-2|TRBJ2-7|NA|NA
CASKIAGNYKQYF
TGTGCAAGTAAGATTGCGGGGAACTACAAGCAGTACTTC
>TRBV11-3|TRBJ2-2|NA|NA
CAGNPLEGAPGELFF
TGTGCCGGCAACCCTCTGGAGGGGGCCCCCGGGGAGCTGTTTTTT
>TRBV6-2/TRBV6-3|TRBJ2-5|TRBD2|medium-sized
CASSYSTSGRETQYF
TGTGCCAGCAGTTACTCGACTAGCGGGAGAGAGACCCAGTACTTC
>TRBV11-1|TRBJ2-5|NA|NA
CASNLARREETQYF
TGTGCCAGCAACTTAGCACGGCGTGAAGAGACCCAGTACTTC
>TRBV4-3|TRBJ2-1|NA|NA
CASSHTELVNEGFF
TGCGCCAGCAGCCACACAGAGTTGGTCAATGAGGGATTCTTC
>TRBV5-6|TRBJ2-4|NA|NA
CTSSQRVVAKNIPYF
TGTACCAGCAGCCAACGGGTGGTAGCCAAAAACATTCCCTACTTC
>TRBV30|TRBJ1-4|NA|NA
CTWSVPGGEKLFF
TGTACCTGGAGTGTACCCGGGGGAGAAAAGCTGTTTTTT
>TRBV6-5|TRBJ2-4|NA|NA
CASGHQGREYF
TGTGCCAGCGGTCATCAGGGCAGGGAATACTTC
>TRBV6-2/TRBV6-3|TRBJ1-1|NA|NA
CGSSYFWERMNTEAFF
TGTGGCAGCAGTTACTTCTGGGAGAGGATGAACACTGAAGCTTTCTTT
>TRBV11-2|TRBJ2-7|NA|NA
CASSHPRIGGEQYF
TGTGCCAGCAGCCACCCCAGGATAGGGGGCGAGCAGTACTTC
>TRBV5-1|TRBJ2-3|NA|NA
CASSLNLGGADTDTQYF
TGCGCCAGCAGCTTGAATTTGGGGGGAGCCGACACAGATACGCAGTATTTT
>TRBV7-9|TRBJ2-5|NA|few
CASSFGVTGVGKETRYF
TGTGCCAGCAGCTTTGGGGTAACAGGTGTAGGGAAGGAGACCCGGTACTTC
>TRBV4-3|TRBJ2-5|NA|NA
CVSSQDLNRWETQYF
TGCGTCAGCAGCCAAGATCTAAACCGTTGGGAGACCCAGTACTTC
>TRBV2|TRBJ2-7|NA|many
CASSPPGASYEQYF
TGTGCCAGCAGTCCGCCAGGGGCCTCCTACGAGCAGTACTTC
>TRBV6-5|TRBJ1-1|NA|NA
CASSYAGDGAAVAFF
TGTGCCAGCAGTTACGCGGGGGACGGAGCGGCAGTAGCTTTCTTT
>TRBV11-2|TRBJ2-7|NA|NA
CANSRLEIGGEQYF
TGTGCCAACAGCCGTCTCGAGATAGGGGGCGAGCAGTACTTC
>TRBV11-3|TRBJ2-3|NA|NA
CASSHRTGTDTQYF
TGTGCCAGCAGCCATCGGACAGGCACAGATACGCAGTATTTT
>TRBV11-2|TRBJ2-3|NA|NA
CASSLQWGDMQYF
TGTGCCAGCAGCCTACAGTGGGGAGATATGCAGTATTTT
>TRBV20-1|TRBJ2-7|NA|many
CSAKSVGQIYEQYF
TGCAGTGCTAAGTCAGTAGGCCAGATTTACGAGCAGTACTTC
>TRBV11-2|TRBJ2-1|NA|once
CASNLISERFPGDEQFF
TGTGCCAGCAACCTTATTAGCGAGAGGTTCCCAGGCGATGAGCAGTTCTTT
>TRBV12-3/TRBV12-4|TRBJ2-5|NA|once
CASSTYPGSVETQYF
TGTGCCAGCAGCACCTATCCTGGGAGCGTGGAGACCCAATACTTC
>TRBV7-8|TRBJ2-7|TRBD2|NA
CASSPLLAGGGLEQYF
TGTGCCAGCAGCCCATTATTAGCGGGCGGAGGCCTCGAGCAGTACTTC
>TRBV11-2|TRBJ2-3|TRBD2|NA
CASSAGLAGIIDTKYF
TGTGCTAGCAGCGCGGGACTAGCGGGTATTATTGATACGAAGTATTTT
>TRBV30|TRBJ1-1|NA|few
CAWSSQVGPEAFF
TGTGCCTGGAGCTCCCAAGTGGGCCCCGAAGCTTTCTTT
>TRBV5-5|TRBJ1-4|NA|NA
CASSLRLGGRVTTNEKLVF
TGTGCCAGCAGCTTGAGGTTAGGCGGACGGGTCACAACTAATGAAAAACTGGTTTTT
>TRBV14|TRBJ2-3|TRBD2|NA
CASSQVQREGHDTQYF
TGTGCCAGCAGCCAGGTTCAGCGGGAGGGCCATGATACACAGTATTTT
>TRBV6-6|TRBJ1-4|NA|NA
CASAWDNEKLFF
TGTGCCAGCGCGTGGGATAATGAAAAACTGTTTTTT
>TRBV11-2|TRBJ1-2|NA|NA
CASTRGGGGCYTF
TGCGCCAGCACTCGGGGGGGGGGTGGATGCTACACCTTC
>TRBV11-3|TRBJ2-5|NA|NA
CASSLVQETQYF
TGTGCCAGCAGCTTAGTACAAGAGACCCAGTACTTC
>TRBV10-3|TRBJ1-1|TRBD1|NA
CAISSGRGEAFF
TGTGCCATCAGTTCGGGCAGGGGGGAAGCTTTCTTT
>TRBV6-5|TRBJ1-2|NA|NA
CASSGAVRGPIYGYTF
TGTGCCAGCAGTGGGGCGGTCAGAGGTCCTATCTATGGCTACACCTTC
>TRBV28|TRBJ2-7|NA|NA
CASNLSRTHYEQYF
TGTGCCAGCAATTTGAGCCGGACCCACTACGAGCAGTACTTC
>TRBV6-1|TRBJ2-2|TRBD2|NA
CTSSDALAGAANTGELFF
TGTACCAGCAGTGATGCACTAGCGGGAGCCGCAAACACCGGGGAGCTGTTTTTT
>TRBV11-1|TRBJ2-5|NA|NA
CASSLAGCEETQYF
TGTGCCAGTAGTTTAGCAGGGTGCGAAGAGACGCAGTACTTC
>TRBV6-5|TRBJ1-2|NA|NA
CASSTRENRGYTF
TGTGCCAGCAGTACCAGGGAGAATCGTGGCTACACCTTC
>TRBV6-6|TRBJ1-1|NA|NA
CASYSAGMRTEAFF
TGTGCCAGTTACTCCGCCGGTATGAGGACTGAAGCTTTCTTT
>TRBV11-3|TRBJ2-1|NA|many
CASSFGARSYNEQFF
TGTGCCAGCAGCTTCGGGGCCCGCTCCTACAATGAGCAGTTCTTC
>TRBV11-3|TRBJ2-1|TRBD2|NA
CVSSLRTSDSNEQFF
TGTGTCAGCAGCTTGCGTACTAGCGATTCCAATGAGCAGTTCTTC